This T cell receptor beta chain appears in the sequencing data of a study of vaccination and CD4 T cells after COVID-19. Across the whole study: Either the Pfizer-BioNTech BNT162b2 or Moderna mRNA-1273 vaccine was given as two doses. Whole-study findings and limits: In convalescent patients, 304 of 307 vaccine-specific clones were mono-reactive for SARS-CoV-2 spike.

The treatment was: approximately 9-day PBMC culture with coronavirus spike peptide pools or control peptides (ViraFEST assay). Once peptide pools had expanded antigen-specific T cells, ViraFEST sequenced TCRs. IL-2 (around 10 IU/ml) and peptide pools (roughly 10 ug/ml) were added to cultures of around 2 million PBMCs per well. With respect to this clonotype: Its cognate antigen is unknown.

With the Oncomine TCR Beta short-read assay, DNA from cultured CD4+ T cells was sequenced. One entry per CDR3 protein, called by TCRdb with MiXCR from the PCR reads. Of about 25,000 distinct CDR3 sequences in the sample, around 45% were seen once. The sequence derives from a human donor who had recovered from COVID-19. What was sequenced was CD4+ T cells from blood, cultured in vitro.

CDR3 in DNA: TGTGCCAGTACTCAATGGCGGGATTCACCCCTCCACTTT. Protein sequence: CASTQWRDSPLHF. The chain carries TRBV19 and TRBJ1-6; D unresolved. The CDR3 covers 13 residues. Germline V gene data show CDR1 as LNHDA and CDR2 as SQIVND (reference sequence). V was shortened by 7 bases and J by 8 bases, with 12 bases between the two germline ends.